The rows below give T cell receptor beta chains drawn from one sample of a study of technical replicates of blood from several donors. The assay was immunoSEQ multiplex PCR, and TCRdb's table has in-frame clones only and misses some. The sample consists of about 98,000 clones, approximately 94% of them appearing once. Sequenced: T cells isolated from PBMCs. The receptors stem from a human donor in good health. Each CDR3 is given with its conserved first and last residue. The order of the fields is D gene, clone size, V gene, J gene, CDR3 DNA, CDR3 protein. The D gene is left open where the match is weak. Clone sizes are given selectively: once, few, many, or a class where the clone is expanded.

D gene: -
clone size: -
V gene: TRBV11-2
J gene: TRBJ1-1
CDR3 DNA: TGTGCCAGCAGCTTAATGACTTGGATGAACACTGAAGCTTTCTTT
CDR3 protein: CASSLMTWMNTEAFF

D gene: -
clone size: -
V gene: TRBV7-3
J gene: TRBJ1-2
CDR3 DNA: TGTGCCAGCAGCTTACAGGGAAATAACTATGGCTACACCTTC
CDR3 protein: CASSLQGNNYGYTF

D gene: -
clone size: -
V gene: TRBV29-1
J gene: TRBJ2-6
CDR3 DNA: TGCAGCGCCAAAACAGGACGAAACTCTGGGGCCAACGTCCTGACTTTC
CDR3 protein: CSAKTGRNSGANVLTF

D gene: TRBD2
clone size: -
V gene: TRBV6-5
J gene: TRBJ2-1
CDR3 DNA: TGTGCCAGCAGGCCAACTAGCGGGATTGTCAATGAGCAGTTCTTC
CDR3 protein: CASRPTSGIVNEQFF

D gene: TRBD2
clone size: -
V gene: TRBV27
J gene: TRBJ2-1
CDR3 DNA: TGTGCCAGCAGTCCTCTCGCGGGACTAGCGGGAGGGATCGGTGAGCAGTTCTTC
CDR3 protein: CASSPLAGLAGGIGEQFF

D gene: -
clone size: -
V gene: TRBV6-5
J gene: TRBJ1-2
CDR3 DNA: TGTGCCAGCAGTTACGGGCCACCCTATGGCTACACCTTC
CDR3 protein: CASSYGPPYGYTF

D gene: -
clone size: -
V gene: TRBV19
J gene: TRBJ2-7
CDR3 DNA: TGTGCCAGTAGTGTCACCCGACTAACCTACGAGCAGTACTTC
CDR3 protein: CASSVTRLTYEQYF

D gene: TRBD1
clone size: -
V gene: TRBV6-1
J gene: TRBJ2-7
CDR3 DNA: TGTGCCAGCAGTGAACTTGGCCAGGGGGCATGGGACGAGCAGTACTTC
CDR3 protein: CASSELGQGAWDEQYF

D gene: -
clone size: -
V gene: TRBV6-5
J gene: TRBJ1-1
CDR3 DNA: TGTGCCAGCAGTATCCACAGGGACACTGAAGCTTTCTTT
CDR3 protein: CASSIHRDTEAFF

D gene: TRBD2
clone size: -
V gene: TRBV18
J gene: TRBJ2-3
CDR3 DNA: TGTGCCAGCTCACCCAAGCGGGGGGGTAAGAGGAATACGCAGTATTTT
CDR3 protein: CASSPKRGGKRNTQYF

D gene: -
clone size: -
V gene: TRBV7-9
J gene: TRBJ2-7
CDR3 DNA: TGTGCCAGCAGCTTAGCTAGCTTGGACTACGAGCAGTACTTC
CDR3 protein: CASSLASLDYEQYF

D gene: -
clone size: -
V gene: TRBV6-1
J gene: TRBJ1-5
CDR3 DNA: TGTGCCAGCCTCCCCCAAGGGGCGAGCAATCAGCCCCAGCATTTT
CDR3 protein: CASLPQGASNQPQHF

D gene: TRBD1
clone size: few
V gene: TRBV27
J gene: TRBJ1-5
CDR3 DNA: TGTGCCAGCAGTTTTGGGACAGGCAATCAGCCCCAGCATTTT
CDR3 protein: CASSFGTGNQPQHF

D gene: -
clone size: -
V gene: TRBV30
J gene: TRBJ1-5
CDR3 DNA: TGTGCCTGGGCCCAGGGGAGTCAGCCCCAGCATTTT
CDR3 protein: CAWAQGSQPQHF

D gene: TRBD1
clone size: -
V gene: TRBV18
J gene: TRBJ2-5
CDR3 DNA: TGTGCCAGCTCACAGGGACAGGGAGAGACCCAGTACTTC
CDR3 protein: CASSQGQGETQYF

D gene: TRBD2
clone size: -
V gene: TRBV5-6
J gene: TRBJ2-7
CDR3 DNA: TGTGCCAGCAGCCCAGGATATGGGACTAGCGGGAGGGACGAGCAGTACTTC
CDR3 protein: CASSPGYGTSGRDEQYF

D gene: TRBD2
clone size: -
V gene: TRBV11-2
J gene: TRBJ2-2
CDR3 DNA: TGTGCCAGCAGCAAGCGGGAGAAAATGGGGACCGGGGAGCTGTTTTTT
CDR3 protein: CASSKREKMGTGELFF

D gene: TRBD1
clone size: -
V gene: TRBV5-1
J gene: TRBJ1-1
CDR3 DNA: TGCGCCAGCAGCTCCGGACAGGGGGCGATGAACACTGAAGCTTTCTTT
CDR3 protein: CASSSGQGAMNTEAFF

D gene: -
clone size: -
V gene: TRBV9
J gene: TRBJ1-5
CDR3 DNA: TGTGCCAGCAGCGTAGGGCAAAGCAATCAGCCCCAGCATTTT
CDR3 protein: CASSVGQSNQPQHF

D gene: -
clone size: -
V gene: TRBV25-1
J gene: TRBJ2-7
CDR3 DNA: TGTGCCAGCAGTGAAACAGGCCCACCTTACGAGCAGTACTTC
CDR3 protein: CASSETGPPYEQYF

D gene: TRBD2
clone size: -
V gene: TRBV2
J gene: TRBJ2-1
CDR3 DNA: TGTGCCAGCAGTGAAGAAGCGGGGGGCTACAATGAGCAGTTCTTC
CDR3 protein: CASSEEAGGYNEQFF

D gene: -
clone size: -
V gene: TRBV7-8
J gene: TRBJ2-2
CDR3 DNA: TGTGTGTGGCTGGGGGCAAACACCGGGGAGCTGTTTTTT
CDR3 protein: CVWLGANTGELFF

D gene: -
clone size: -
V gene: TRBV19
J gene: TRBJ2-7
CDR3 DNA: TGTGCCAGTAGTATAATCGATGCGGGACTTTACGAGCAGTACTTC
CDR3 protein: CASSIIDAGLYEQYF

D gene: TRBD2
clone size: -
V gene: TRBV5-1
J gene: TRBJ2-3
CDR3 DNA: TGCGCCAGCAGCTTGGGACTAGCGCTAGATACGCAGTATTTT
CDR3 protein: CASSLGLALDTQYF

D gene: -
clone size: -
V gene: TRBV7-8
J gene: TRBJ2-1
CDR3 DNA: TGTGCCAGCAGCCCCCTGCGGGAAAGAGGTAATGAGCAGTTCTTC
CDR3 protein: CASSPLRERGNEQFF

D gene: -
clone size: -
V gene: TRBV28
J gene: TRBJ2-1
CDR3 DNA: TGTGCCAGCAGTTTCGTTGGAGGGAGTGAGCAGTTCTTC
CDR3 protein: CASSFVGGSEQFF

D gene: -
clone size: few
V gene: TRBV4-1
J gene: TRBJ1-5
CDR3 DNA: TGCGCCAGCAGCCAAGATCTCTCGGGAAACGGTCAGCCCCAGCATTTT
CDR3 protein: CASSQDLSGNGQPQHF

D gene: TRBD1
clone size: -
V gene: TRBV7-8
J gene: TRBJ1-1
CDR3 DNA: TGTGCCAGCAGCTTAGTGGGGACAGGGGACATGAACACTGAAGCTTTCTTT
CDR3 protein: CASSLVGTGDMNTEAFF

D gene: TRBD1
clone size: -
V gene: TRBV6-1
J gene: TRBJ1-2
CDR3 DNA: TGTGCCAGCAGTGAAGACGCAGGGGGCGACTATGGCTACACCTTC
CDR3 protein: CASSEDAGGDYGYTF

D gene: TRBD2
clone size: -
V gene: TRBV5-1
J gene: TRBJ2-1
CDR3 DNA: TGCGCCAGCAGCTTGGGACTAGCGGGCTACAATGAGCAGTTCTTC
CDR3 protein: CASSLGLAGYNEQFF

D gene: -
clone size: -
V gene: TRBV27
J gene: TRBJ2-5
CDR3 DNA: TGTGCCAGCACCACAGGGTCGTTAGAGACCCAGTACTTC
CDR3 protein: CASTTGSLETQYF

D gene: TRBD2
clone size: -
V gene: TRBV28
J gene: TRBJ2-1
CDR3 DNA: TGTGCCAGCAGGTCAAGCGGGGATTACAATGAGCAGTTCTTC
CDR3 protein: CASRSSGDYNEQFF

D gene: TRBD1
clone size: -
V gene: TRBV9
J gene: TRBJ2-7
CDR3 DNA: TGTGCCAGCAGCCCACGACAGGGGACCTACGAGCAGTACTTC
CDR3 protein: CASSPRQGTYEQYF

D gene: -
clone size: -
V gene: TRBV5-4
J gene: TRBJ2-7
CDR3 DNA: TGTGCCAGCAGCTTGGAGGGACATGGGATATACGAGCAGTACTTC
CDR3 protein: CASSLEGHGIYEQYF

D gene: -
clone size: -
V gene: TRBV7-7
J gene: TRBJ2-1
CDR3 DNA: TGTGCCAGCAGCCCCACTGGTTTTGAGAGCTCCTACAATGAGCAGTTCTTC
CDR3 protein: CASSPTGFESSYNEQFF

D gene: -
clone size: -
V gene: TRBV2
J gene: TRBJ1-5
CDR3 DNA: TGTGCCAGCGGGACTGAAGGCAATCAGCCCCAGCATTTT
CDR3 protein: CASGTEGNQPQHF

D gene: TRBD2
clone size: once
V gene: TRBV13
J gene: TRBJ2-1
CDR3 DNA: TGTGCCAGCAGCCCAGGAGCTAGCGGCTACAATGAGCAGTTCTTC
CDR3 protein: CASSPGASGYNEQFF

D gene: -
clone size: once
V gene: TRBV27
J gene: TRBJ2-1
CDR3 DNA: TGTGCCAGCAGTTTATTACCGGGACATCCTGAGGATGAGCAGTTCTTC
CDR3 protein: CASSLLPGHPEDEQFF

D gene: TRBD2
clone size: -
V gene: TRBV2
J gene: TRBJ2-1
CDR3 DNA: TGTGCCAGCAGTGAGAACCTAGCGGGGGGGTCTCTCGAGCAGTTCTTC
CDR3 protein: CASSENLAGGSLEQFF

D gene: -
clone size: -
V gene: TRBV5-8
J gene: TRBJ2-3
CDR3 DNA: TGTGCCAGCACCCCCTTTGGGGGGGCTGGGGATACGCAGTATTTT
CDR3 protein: CASTPFGGAGDTQYF

D gene: -
clone size: -
V gene: TRBV19
J gene: TRBJ1-2
CDR3 DNA: TGTGCCAGTAGTCGTGACACTCCCTATGGCTACACCTTC
CDR3 protein: CASSRDTPYGYTF

D gene: -
clone size: -
V gene: TRBV7-9
J gene: TRBJ1-6
CDR3 DNA: TGTGCCAGTCGAACAGGTGCTAATTCACCCCTCCACTTT
CDR3 protein: CASRTGANSPLHF